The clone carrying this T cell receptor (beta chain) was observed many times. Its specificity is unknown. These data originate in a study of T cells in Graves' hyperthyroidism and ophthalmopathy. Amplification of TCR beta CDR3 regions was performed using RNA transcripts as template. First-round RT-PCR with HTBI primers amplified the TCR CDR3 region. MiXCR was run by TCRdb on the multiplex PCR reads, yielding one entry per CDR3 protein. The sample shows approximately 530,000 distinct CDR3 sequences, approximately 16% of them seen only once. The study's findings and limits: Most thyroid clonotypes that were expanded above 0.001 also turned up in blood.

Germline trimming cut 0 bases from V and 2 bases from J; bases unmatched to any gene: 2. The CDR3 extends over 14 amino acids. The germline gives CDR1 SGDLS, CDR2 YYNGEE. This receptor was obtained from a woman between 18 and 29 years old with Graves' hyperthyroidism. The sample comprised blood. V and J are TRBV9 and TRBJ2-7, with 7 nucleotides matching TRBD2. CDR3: CASSVEGGTYEQYF. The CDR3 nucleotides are TGTGCCAGCAGCGTAGAGGGAGGGACCTACGAGCAGTACTTC.